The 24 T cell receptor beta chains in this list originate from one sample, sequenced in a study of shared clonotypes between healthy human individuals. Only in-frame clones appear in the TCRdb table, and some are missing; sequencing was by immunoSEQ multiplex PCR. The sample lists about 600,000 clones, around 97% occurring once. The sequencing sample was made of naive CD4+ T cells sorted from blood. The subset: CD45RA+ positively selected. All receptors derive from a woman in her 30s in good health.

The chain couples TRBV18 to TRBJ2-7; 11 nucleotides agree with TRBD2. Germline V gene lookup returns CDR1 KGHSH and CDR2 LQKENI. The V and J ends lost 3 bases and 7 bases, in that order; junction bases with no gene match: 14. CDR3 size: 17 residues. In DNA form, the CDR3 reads TGTGCCAGCTCACCCCCCGCTCCATTAGCGGGAGGGGGTGAGCAGTACTTC. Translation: CASSPPAPLAGGGEQYF.

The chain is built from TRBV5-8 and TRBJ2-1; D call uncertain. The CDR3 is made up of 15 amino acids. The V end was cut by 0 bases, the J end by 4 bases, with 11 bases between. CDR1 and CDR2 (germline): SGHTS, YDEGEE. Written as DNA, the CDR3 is TGTGCCAGCAGCTTGGCTAGTGTCCCATACAATGAGCAGTTCTTC. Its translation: CASSLASVPYNEQFF.

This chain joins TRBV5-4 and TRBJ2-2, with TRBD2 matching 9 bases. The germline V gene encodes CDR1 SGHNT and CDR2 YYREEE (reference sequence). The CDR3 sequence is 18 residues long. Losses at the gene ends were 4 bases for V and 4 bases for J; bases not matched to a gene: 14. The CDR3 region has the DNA TGTGCCAGCAGCCCAGGAGGTGCGGGAGGGGCGCGCACCGGGGAGCTGTTTTTT. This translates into CASSPGGAGGARTGELFF.

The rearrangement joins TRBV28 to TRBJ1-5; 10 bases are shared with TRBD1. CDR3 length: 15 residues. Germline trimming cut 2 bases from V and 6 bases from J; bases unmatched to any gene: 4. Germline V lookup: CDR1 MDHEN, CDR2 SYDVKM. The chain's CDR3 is CASSLGTGVIQPQHF. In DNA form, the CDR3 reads TGTGCCAGCAGTTTAGGGACAGGGGTAATTCAGCCCCAGCATTTT. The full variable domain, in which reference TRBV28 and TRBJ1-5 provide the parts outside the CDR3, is DVKVTQSSRYLVKRTGEKVFLECVQDMDHENMFWYRQDPGLGLRLIYFSYDVKMKEKGDIPEGYSVSREKKERFSLILESASTNQTSMYLCASSLGTGVIQPQHFGDGTRLSIL.

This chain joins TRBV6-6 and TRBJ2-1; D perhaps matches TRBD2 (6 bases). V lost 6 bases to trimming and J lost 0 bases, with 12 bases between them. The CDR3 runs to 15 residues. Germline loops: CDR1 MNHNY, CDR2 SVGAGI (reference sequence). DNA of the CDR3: TGTGCCAGCAGGCCCGGGCGGGACTCCTACAATGAGCAGTTCTTC. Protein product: CASRPGRDSYNEQFF.

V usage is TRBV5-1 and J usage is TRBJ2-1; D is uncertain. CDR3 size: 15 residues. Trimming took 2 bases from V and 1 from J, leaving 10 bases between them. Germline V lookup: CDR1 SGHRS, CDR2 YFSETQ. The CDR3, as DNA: TGCGCCAGCAGCTTTAGCTCCCTGTCCTACAATGAGCAGTTCTTC. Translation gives CASSFSSLSYNEQFF.

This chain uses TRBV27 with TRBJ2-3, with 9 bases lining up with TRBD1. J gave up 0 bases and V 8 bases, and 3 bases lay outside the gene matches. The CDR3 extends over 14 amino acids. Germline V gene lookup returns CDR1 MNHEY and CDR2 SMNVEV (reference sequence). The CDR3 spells CASRGTGSTDTQYF. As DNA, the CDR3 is TGTGCCAGCCGGGGGACAGGGAGCACAGATACGCAGTATTTT.

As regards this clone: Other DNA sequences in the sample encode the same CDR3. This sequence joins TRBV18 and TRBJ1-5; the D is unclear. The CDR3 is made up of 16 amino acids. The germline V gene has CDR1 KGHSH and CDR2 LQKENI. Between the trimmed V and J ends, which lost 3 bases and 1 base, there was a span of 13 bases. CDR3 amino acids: CASSPPSGQSNQPQHF. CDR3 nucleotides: TGTGCCAGCTCACCCCCCAGTGGCCAGAGCAATCAGCCCCAGCATTTT.

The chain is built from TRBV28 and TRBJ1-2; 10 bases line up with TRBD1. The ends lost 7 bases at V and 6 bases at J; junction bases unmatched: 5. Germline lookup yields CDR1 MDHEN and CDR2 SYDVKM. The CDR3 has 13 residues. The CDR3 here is CASNSDRGHGYTF. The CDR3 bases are TGTGCCAGCAACAGTGACAGGGGGCATGGCTACACCTTC.

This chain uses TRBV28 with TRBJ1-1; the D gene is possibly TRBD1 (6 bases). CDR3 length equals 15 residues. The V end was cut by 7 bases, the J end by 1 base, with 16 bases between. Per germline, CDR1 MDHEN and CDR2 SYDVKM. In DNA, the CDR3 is TGTGCCAGCAACTTGGACAGCTCATGGAACACTGAAGCTTTCTTT. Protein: CASNLDSSWNTEAFF.

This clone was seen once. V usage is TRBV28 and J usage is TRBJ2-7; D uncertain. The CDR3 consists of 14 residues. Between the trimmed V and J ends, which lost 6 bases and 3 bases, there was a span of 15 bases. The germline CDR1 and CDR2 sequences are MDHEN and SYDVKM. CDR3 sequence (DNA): TGTGCCAGCAGCCTTCGGACGGTCGACTACGAGCAGTACTTC. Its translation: CASSLRTVDYEQYF.

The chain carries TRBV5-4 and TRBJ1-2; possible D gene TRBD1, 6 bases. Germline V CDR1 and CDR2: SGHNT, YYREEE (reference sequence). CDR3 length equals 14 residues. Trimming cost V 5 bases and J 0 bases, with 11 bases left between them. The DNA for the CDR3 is TGTGCCAGCAGTTACGGACAGACTAACTATGGCTACACCTTC. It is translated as CASSYGQTNYGYTF.

CDR3 sequence (DNA): TGTGCCAGCAGCTCCGTCCCAGATACGCAGTATTTT. Protein sequence: CASSSVPDTQYF. The V and J genes are TRBV7-2 and TRBJ2-3; D is unclear. V dropped 4 bases and J dropped 4 bases, with 6 bases sitting between them. The CDR3 totals 12 residues. Germline V CDR1 and CDR2: SGHTA, FQGNSA.

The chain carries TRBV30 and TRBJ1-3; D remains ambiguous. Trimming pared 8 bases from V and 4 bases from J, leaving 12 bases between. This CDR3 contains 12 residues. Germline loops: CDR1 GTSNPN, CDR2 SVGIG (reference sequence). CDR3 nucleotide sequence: TGTGCCGGAAAAGACGGAGGAAACACCATATATTTT. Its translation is CAGKDGGNTIYF.

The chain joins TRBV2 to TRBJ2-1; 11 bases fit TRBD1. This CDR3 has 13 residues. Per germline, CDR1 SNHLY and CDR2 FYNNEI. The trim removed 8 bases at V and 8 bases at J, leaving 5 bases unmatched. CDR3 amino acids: CASGTGGIHEQFF. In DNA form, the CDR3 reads TGTGCCAGCGGGACAGGGGGGATCCATGAGCAGTTCTTC.

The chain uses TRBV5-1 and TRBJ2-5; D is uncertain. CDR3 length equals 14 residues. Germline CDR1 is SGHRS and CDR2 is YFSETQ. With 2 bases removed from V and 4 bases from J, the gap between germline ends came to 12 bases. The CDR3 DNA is TGCGCCAGCAGCTTACCAAACGTGGGAGAGACCCAGTACTTC. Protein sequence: CASSLPNVGETQYF.

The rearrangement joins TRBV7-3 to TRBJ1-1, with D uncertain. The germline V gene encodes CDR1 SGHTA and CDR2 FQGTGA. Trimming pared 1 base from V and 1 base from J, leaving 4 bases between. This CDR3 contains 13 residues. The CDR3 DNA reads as TGTGCCAGCAGCTTAAATACGAACACTGAAGCTTTCTTT. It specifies CASSLNTNTEAFF.

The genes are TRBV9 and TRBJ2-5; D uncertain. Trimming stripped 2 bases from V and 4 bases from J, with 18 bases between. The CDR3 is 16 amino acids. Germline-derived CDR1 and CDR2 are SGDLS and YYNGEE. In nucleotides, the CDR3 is TGTGCCAGCAGCGTCCTCGTAGACCCACTAACAGAGACCCAGTACTTC. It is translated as CASSVLVDPLTETQYF.

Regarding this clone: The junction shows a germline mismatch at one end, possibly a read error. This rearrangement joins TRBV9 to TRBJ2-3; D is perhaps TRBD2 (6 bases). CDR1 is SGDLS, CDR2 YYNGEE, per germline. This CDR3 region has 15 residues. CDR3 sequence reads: CVSSPRTTPADTQYF. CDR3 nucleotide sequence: TGTGTCAGCAGCCCCAGGACTACCCCCGCAGATACGCAGTATTTT.

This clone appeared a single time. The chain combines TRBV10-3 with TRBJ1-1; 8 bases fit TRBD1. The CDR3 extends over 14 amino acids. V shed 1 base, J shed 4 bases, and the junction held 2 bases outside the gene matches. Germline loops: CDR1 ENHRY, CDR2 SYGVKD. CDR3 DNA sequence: TGTGCCATCAGTGAGTTCCAGGGGGCCACTGAAGCTTTCTTT. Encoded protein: CAISEFQGATEAFF.

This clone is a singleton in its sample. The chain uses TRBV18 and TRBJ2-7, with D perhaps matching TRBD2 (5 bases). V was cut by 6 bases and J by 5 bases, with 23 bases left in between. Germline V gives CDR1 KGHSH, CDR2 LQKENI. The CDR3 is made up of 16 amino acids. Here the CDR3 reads CASSRSTLVVGNEQYF. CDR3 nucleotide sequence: TGTGCCAGCTCCCGATCAACACTAGTGGTCGGGAACGAGCAGTACTTC. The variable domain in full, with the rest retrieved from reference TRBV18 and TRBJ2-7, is NAGVMQNPRHLVRRRGQEARLRCSPMKGHSHVYWYRQLPEEGLKFMVYLQKENIIDESGMPKERFSAEFPKEGPSILRIQQVVRGDSAAYFCASSRSTLVVGNEQYFGPGTRLTVT.

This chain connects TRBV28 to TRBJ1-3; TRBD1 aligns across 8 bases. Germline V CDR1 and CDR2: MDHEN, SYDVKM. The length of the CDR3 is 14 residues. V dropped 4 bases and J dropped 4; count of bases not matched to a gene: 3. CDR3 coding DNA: TGTGCCAGCAGTTCCAGGGGGCAGGGAAACACCATATATTTT. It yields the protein CASSSRGQGNTIYF. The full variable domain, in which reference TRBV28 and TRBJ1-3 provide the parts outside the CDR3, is DVKVTQSSRYLVKRTGEKVFLECVQDMDHENMFWYRQDPGLGLRLIYFSYDVKMKEKGDIPEGYSVSREKKERFSLILESASTNQTSMYLCASSSRGQGNTIYFGEGSWLTVV.

Here the CDR3 DNA reads TGTGCCAGCAGCACAGGGGTGCACACAGATACGCAGTATTTT. Amino acids: CASSTGVHTDTQYF. The rearrangement links TRBV28 to TRBJ2-3, with TRBD1 matching 7 bases. Per germline, CDR1 MDHEN and CDR2 SYDVKM. The CDR3 consists of 14 residues. J was trimmed by 2 bases and V by 6 bases; bases with no gene match: 5.

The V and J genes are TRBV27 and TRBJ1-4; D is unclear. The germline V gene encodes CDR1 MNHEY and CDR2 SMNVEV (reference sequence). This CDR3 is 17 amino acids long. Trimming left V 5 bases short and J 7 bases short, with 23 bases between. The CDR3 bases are TGTGCCAGCAGTCCGGATGTCGGGCTGGGTGTTAGTGAAAAACTGTTTTTT. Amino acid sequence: CASSPDVGLGVSEKLFF.